These T cell receptor beta chains were read from a single sample in a study of blood T cell repertoires in COVID-19. Produced via immunoSEQ multiplex PCR; TCRdb's table is partial and in-frame only. The repertoire includes more than 200,000 clones, around 84% of them detected once, and over 5% sits in the top ten. Sequenced sample: peripheral blood. The receptors were sampled from a woman aged 55-75 years with COVID-19, enrolled during active disease. The CDR3 runs from the conserved cysteine through the conserved F or W. Each record gives: J gene, V gene, D gene, clone size, CDR3 protein, CDR3 DNA. The D gene is left open where the match is weak. Part of the rows lack a size; the others show once, few, many or a class for expanded clones.

TRBJ2-1	TRBV7-6	TRBD2	-	CASSLVAGVGNEQFF	TGTGCCAGCAGCTTAGTAGCGGGAGTAGGCAATGAGCAGTTCTTC
TRBJ2-7	TRBV28	TRBD1	-	CASISALRGDRRFAYEQYF	TGTGCCAGCATCTCCGCCCTTCGCGGGGACAGGCGATTTGCCTACGAGCAGTACTTC
TRBJ1-2	TRBV30	-	once	CAWTLQGGYGYTF	TGTGCCTGGACCCTCCAGGGTGGCTATGGCTACACCTTC
TRBJ1-5	TRBV27	-	-	CASSYRRNQPQHF	TGTGCCAGCAGTTATCGCAGGAATCAGCCCCAGCATTTT
TRBJ1-5	TRBV19	-	-	CASTLGGVRNQPQHF	TGTGCCAGTACCCTCGGGGGGGTTCGCAATCAGCCCCAGCATTTT
TRBJ2-5	TRBV5-8	-	-	CASSSGSVATQETQYF	TGTGCCAGCAGCTCCGGGTCGGTGGCTACACAAGAGACCCAGTACTTC
TRBJ2-1	TRBV11-2	TRBD2	-	CASSRAASGSSNEQFF	TGTGCCAGCAGCCGGGCGGCAAGCGGGAGTAGCAATGAGCAGTTCTTC
TRBJ2-1	TRBV9	-	once	CASSSRPSDYNEQFF	TGTGCCAGCAGCTCCCGTCCCAGTGATTACAATGAGCAGTTCTTC
TRBJ1-4	TRBV12-3/TRBV12-4	-	-	CASSYRVREKLFF	TGTGCCAGCAGTTACAGGGTACGGGAAAAACTGTTTTTT
TRBJ1-6	TRBV4-2	-	-	CASSQPGQKGSPLHF	TGTGCCAGCAGCCAACCCGGACAGAAAGGTTCACCCCTCCACTTT
TRBJ1-2	TRBV5-1	-	-	CASSFSPSLPVNYGYTF	TGCGCCAGCAGCTTTTCCCCAAGTCTCCCGGTAAACTATGGCTACACCTTC
TRBJ2-2	TRBV7-3	TRBD2	-	CASSLSGGGNTGELFF	TGTGCCAGCAGCCTCAGCGGCGGGGGGAACACCGGGGAGCTGTTTTTT
TRBJ2-7	TRBV9	TRBD2	few	CAIRPPGLAGRSTYEQYF	TGTGCCATCCGCCCCCCGGGACTAGCGGGACGATCCACCTACGAGCAGTACTTC
TRBJ1-2	TRBV27	-	-	CASSFLGTKGYTF	TGTGCCAGCAGTTTCTTAGGCACTAAGGGCTACACCTTC
TRBJ2-7	TRBV27	TRBD2	once	CASSPNRLAGVPEQYF	TGTGCCAGCAGTCCGAACCGACTAGCGGGAGTTCCCGAGCAGTACTTC
TRBJ2-7	TRBV28	-	-	CASSFVEQYF	TGTGCCAGCAGTTTCGTCGAGCAGTACTTC
TRBJ1-1	TRBV5-1	-	-	CASSLEGGVNTEAFF	TGCGCCAGCAGCTTGGAAGGCGGGGTGAACACTGAAGCTTTCTTT
TRBJ2-1	TRBV7-6	TRBD1	-	CASSLDRGIYNEQFF	TGTGCCAGCAGCTTAGACAGGGGCATCTACAATGAGCAGTTCTTC
TRBJ2-5	TRBV24-1	-	few	CATSDVGGLETQYF	TGTGCCACCAGTGACGTGGGGGGTCTGGAGACCCAGTACTTC
TRBJ2-1	TRBV7-3	-	-	CASSLQASYNEQFF	TGTGCCAGCAGCTTACAAGCGTCCTACAATGAGCAGTTCTTC
TRBJ2-1	TRBV5-4	-	-	CASSPPQRNEQFF	TGTGCCAGCAGCCCCCCGCAGCGCAATGAGCAGTTCTTC
TRBJ1-1	TRBV7-8	TRBD1	-	CASSRGTGVHTEAFF	TGTGCCAGCAGCCGTGGGACAGGGGTACACACTGAAGCTTTCTTT
TRBJ1-2	TRBV23-1	-	-	CASSQSQGPCGYTF	TGCGCCAGCAGTCAATCGCAGGGCCCCTGCGGCTACACCTTC
TRBJ2-3	TRBV7-9	TRBD1	-	CASSSALTGGTDTQYF	TGTGCCAGCAGCTCCGCCTTAACAGGGGGCACAGATACGCAGTATTTT
TRBJ1-1	TRBV30	-	-	CAGFGARVEAFF	TGTGCCGGGTTTGGGGCAAGGGTAGAAGCTTTCTTT
TRBJ2-5	TRBV7-7	TRBD2	-	CASSLVKLAGSQETQYF	TGTGCCAGCAGCTTAGTGAAGCTAGCGGGCTCCCAAGAGACCCAGTACTTC
TRBJ1-1	TRBV7-8	-	-	CASSLKQNTEAFF	TGTGCCAGCAGCTTAAAACAGAACACTGAAGCTTTCTTT
TRBJ2-7	TRBV19	-	-	CASKAQGSYEQYF	TGTGCCAGTAAGGCACAGGGATCCTACGAGCAGTACTTC
TRBJ2-7	TRBV13	-	-	CASSPGGAGPGEQYF	TGTGCCAGCAGCCCGGGGGGCGCGGGTCCTGGGGAGCAGTACTTC
TRBJ2-2	TRBV5-1	TRBD2	-	CASSYGRDGTGELFF	TGCGCCAGCAGCTACGGGAGGGACGGAACCGGGGAGCTGTTTTTT
TRBJ1-5	TRBV20-1	-	few	CSASEGLYNQPQHF	TGCAGTGCTAGTGAGGGGCTATACAATCAGCCCCAGCATTTT
TRBJ2-5	TRBV28	-	-	CASSFPGGSGRGTQYF	TGTGCCAGCAGTTTCCCGGGAGGTAGCGGCAGGGGGACCCAGTACTTC
TRBJ1-5	TRBV19	-	-	CASSIRGGPQHF	TGTGCCAGTAGTATCCGGGGAGGGCCCCAGCATTTT
TRBJ2-6	TRBV18	TRBD1	-	CASSGTGGNSGANVLTF	TGTGCCAGCTCCGGCACAGGGGGCAACTCTGGGGCCAACGTCCTGACTTTC
TRBJ2-1	TRBV27	TRBD2	once	CASSSYPAGGRGEQFF	TGTGCCAGCAGTTCCTACCCAGCGGGAGGGCGCGGTGAGCAGTTCTTC
TRBJ2-7	TRBV19	-	-	CASSIDYRYEQYF	TGTGCCAGTAGTATAGACTACCGCTACGAGCAGTACTTC